These T cell receptor beta chains were read from a single sample in a study of technical replicates of blood from several donors. Produced via immunoSEQ multiplex PCR; TCRdb's table is partial and in-frame only. The table has about 70,000 clones, 95% to 98% seen once. Sequencing was performed on T cells isolated from PBMCs. The receptors were sampled from a human donor in good health. Each CDR3 is given with its conserved first and last residue. The D gene is left open where the match is weak. Size is omitted from some rows. Given values are once, few, many or a class for expanded clones.

j_call cdr3_length v_call d_call clone_size cdr3_aa cdr3_nt
TRBJ2-7 13 TRBV11-3 NA NA CASSRDSSYEQYF TGTGCCAGCAGCCGAGACAGTTCCTACGAGCAGTACTTC
TRBJ2-5 14 TRBV4-1 NA NA CASRIGPGQSTQYF TGCGCCAGCAGGATAGGACCGGGACAATCGACCCAGTACTTC
TRBJ1-1 13 TRBV7-2 NA once CASSPRRATEAFF TGTGCCAGCAGCCCTCGGAGGGCCACTGAAGCTTTCTTT
TRBJ2-7 16 TRBV6-7 NA once CASSYPKGLPRNEQYF TGTGCCAGCAGTTACCCTAAGGGACTTCCTAGGAACGAGCAGTACTTC
TRBJ1-1 15 TRBV28 TRBD1 NA CASSSHRGDSTEAFF TGTGCCAGCAGTTCCCATAGGGGGGACAGCACTGAAGCTTTCTTT
TRBJ1-5 13 TRBV7-8 NA NA CASGAGSNQPQHF TGTGCCAGCGGGGCGGGAAGCAATCAGCCCCAGCATTTT
TRBJ2-7 13 TRBV19 NA NA CASSIALSYEQYF TGTGCCAGTAGTATAGCCCTCTCCTACGAGCAGTACTTC
TRBJ2-1 16 TRBV11-2 TRBD2 NA CASSLPGSGRVDEQFF TGTGCCAGCAGCTTGCCGGGGAGCGGGAGAGTGGATGAGCAGTTCTTC
TRBJ1-2 14 TRBV29-1 NA NA CSVENGVSDYGYTF TGCAGCGTTGAAAACGGGGTTTCGGACTATGGCTACACCTTC
TRBJ1-1 13 TRBV6-4 NA once CASSVGANTEAFF TGTGCCAGCAGTGTGGGAGCAAACACTGAAGCTTTCTTT
TRBJ2-7 14 TRBV6-1 TRBD2 once CASSASGINYEQYF TGTGCCAGCAGTGCTAGCGGGATCAACTACGAGCAGTACTTC
TRBJ1-5 19 TRBV6-1 NA once CASSAWTDNKGYRNQPQHF TGTGCCAGCAGTGCTTGGACAGACAATAAGGGTTATCGCAATCAGCCCCAGCATTTT
TRBJ1-2 13 TRBV19 TRBD1 NA CASSLDREYGYTF TGTGCCAGTAGCCTGGACAGGGAGTATGGCTACACCTTC
TRBJ2-1 10 TRBV29-1 NA NA CSGLKGEQFF TGCAGCGGACTTAAAGGTGAGCAGTTCTTC
TRBJ1-3 15 TRBV5-6 TRBD1 once CASSFPGQGPNTIYF TGTGCCAGCAGCTTCCCGGGACAGGGCCCAAACACCATATATTTT
TRBJ1-1 15 TRBV27 TRBD1 NA CASSGHAGGATEAFF TGTGCCAGCAGTGGCCATGCAGGGGGCGCAACTGAAGCTTTCTTT
TRBJ1-2 14 TRBV4-2 TRBD1 NA CASSQAGGEGGYTF TGTGCCAGCAGCCAAGCAGGGGGCGAGGGTGGCTACACCTTC
TRBJ2-7 15 TRBV7-3 TRBD2 NA CASSLTIAGGEEQYF TGTGCCAGCAGCTTAACGATAGCGGGAGGAGAAGAGCAGTACTTC
TRBJ2-1 15 TRBV10-1 TRBD2 few CASSEWASGMVEQFF TGCGCCAGCAGTGAGTGGGCTAGCGGGATGGTTGAGCAGTTCTTC
TRBJ2-3 14 TRBV7-2 NA NA CASSLSGSTDTQYF TGTGCCAGCAGCTTAAGCGGGAGCACAGATACGCAGTATTTT
TRBJ2-6 16 TRBV19 NA once CASSDLTLSGANVLTF TGTGCCAGTAGTGACCTGACACTCTCTGGGGCCAACGTCCTGACTTTC
TRBJ1-5 15 TRBV28 TRBD1 NA CASREGAGGFQPQHF TGTGCCAGCAGAGAAGGGGCAGGGGGCTTTCAGCCCCAGCATTTT
TRBJ1-2 13 TRBV19 TRBD1 NA CASSSQGGYGYTF TGTGCCAGTAGTAGCCAGGGGGGCTATGGCTACACCTTC